The 18 T cell receptor beta chains listed next were all sequenced from one sample in a study of CD8+ T cells in alopecia areata. This sample's treatment: oral pan-JAK inhibitor, 5-10 mg twice daily. Investigators isolated RNA and reverse transcribed it into cDNA to act as the sequencing template. Only in-frame clones appear in the TCRdb table, and some are missing; sequencing was by immunoSEQ multiplex PCR. The table lists more than 200,000 clones, roughly 66% of them singletons. The sample consisted of CD4+ T cells sorted from blood, taken at week 44, from a patient treated with tofacitinib. The receptors stem from a human donor with alopecia areata.

The genes are TRBV29-1 and TRBJ2-7; 9 bases map to TRBD1. The CDR3 totals 16 residues. From germline, CDR1 is SQVTM and CDR2 ANQGSEA. V trimming: 3 bases; J trimming: 1 base; junction bases outside the gene matches: 10. CDR3 nucleotide sequence: TGCAGCGTTGAGGGGTATGAGGGACAGGGTTCCTACGAGCAGTACTTC. It specifies CSVEGYEGQGSYEQYF.

CDR3 protein: CASSKPKPDTQYF. The CDR3 DNA is TGTGCCAGTAGTAAGCCAAAGCCAGATACGCAGTATTTT. The chain recombines TRBV19 with TRBJ2-3; D not resolved. V lost 4 bases to trimming and J lost 4 bases, with 9 bases between them. The CDR3 is made up of 13 amino acids. Germline V gene sequence: CDR1 LNHDA, CDR2 SQIVND (reference sequence). The variable domain in full, with the rest retrieved from reference TRBV19 and TRBJ2-3, is DGGITQSPKYLFRKEGQNVTLSCEQNLNHDAMYWYRQDPGQGLRLIYYSQIVNDFQKGDIAEGYSVSREKKESFPLTVTSAQKNPTAFYLCASSKPKPDTQYFGPGTRLTVL.

The chain employs TRBV4-3 and TRBJ2-2, with 7 bases aligning to TRBD1. This CDR3 has 16 residues. Germline loops: CDR1 LGHNA, CDR2 YSLEER. The trim removed 0 bases at V and 1 base at J, leaving 2 bases unmatched. CDR3 loop: CASSQDRTGNTGELFF. The DNA for the CDR3 is TGCGCCAGCAGCCAAGACCGGACAGGGAACACCGGGGAGCTGTTTTTT.

The CDR3 protein is CASSSLTDLRPTDTQYF. The CDR3 region has the DNA TGTGCCAGCAGCTCCCTTACAGACCTCAGGCCCACAGATACGCAGTATTTT. The genes are TRBV5-6 and TRBJ2-3; D unclear. Per the germline V gene, CDR1 is SGHDT and CDR2 is YYEEEE. V was trimmed by 3 bases and J by 2 bases, leaving 19 bases between them. The CDR3 loop spans 17 amino acids.

The chain employs TRBV19 and TRBJ2-1; D is possibly TRBD2 (6 bases). The germline CDR1 and CDR2 sequences are LNHDA and SQIVND (reference sequence). Trimming shortened V by 7 bases and J by 2 bases, and 12 bases separated the two germline ends. CDR3 size: 14 residues. CDR3 in DNA: TGTGCCAGTAAGGTAGCGGCGACCTACAATGAGCAGTTCTTC. Its protein product is CASKVAATYNEQFF.

This chain uses TRBV7-3 with TRBJ2-1; TRBD2 aligns across 8 bases. Trimming cost V 3 bases and J 8 bases; bases outside gene matches: 9. Germline V gene data show CDR1 as SGHTA and CDR2 as FQGTGA. This CDR3 has 15 amino acids. CDR3 nucleotide sequence: TGTGCCAGCAGCTTGACCGGGACTAGGAACGATGAGCAGTTCTTC. Its translation is CASSLTGTRNDEQFF.

Turning to this clone: This sample also contains other DNA sequences that code for the same CDR3. The J gene is TRBJ2-7, the V gene TRBV20-1; D assignment may be TRBD1 or TRBD2 (5 bases each). The CDR3 runs to 11 residues. CDR1 DFQATT and CDR2 SNEGSKA come from the germline V gene (reference sequence). The germline V and J ends were trimmed by 1 base and 4 bases, with 5 bases remaining between them. CDR3 residues: CSARGGYEQYF. In DNA, the CDR3 is TGCAGTGCTAGAGGGGGGTACGAGCAGTACTTC.

The chain couples TRBV4-1 to TRBJ2-7; D remains ambiguous. Germline V lookup: CDR1 MGHRA, CDR2 YSYEKL. The CDR3 is 17 amino acids. The germline V and J ends were trimmed by 0 bases and 3 bases, with 18 bases remaining between them. The CDR3 loop is CASSQESLLGPVYEQYF. The CDR3, as DNA: TGCGCCAGCAGCCAAGAATCCCTTTTGGGCCCCGTCTACGAGCAGTACTTC.

To note about this clone: Other DNA sequences in the same sample also yield this CDR3. The chain uses TRBV29-1 and TRBJ2-3; TRBD1 might be the D (6 bases). CDR1 and CDR2 from the germline V gene are SQVTM and ANQGSEA. The CDR3 has 12 amino acids. With 6 bases removed from V and 3 bases from J, the gap between germline ends came to 10 bases. The CDR3 loop is CSVDTGTDTQYF. The CDR3 bases are TGCAGCGTCGATACAGGGACAGATACGCAGTATTTT.

The chain has TRBV4-3 and TRBJ1-2, with D perhaps matching TRBD1 (5 bases). V lost 4 bases to trimming and J lost 8 bases, with 14 bases between them. There are 13 residues in the CDR3. Germline V gene data show CDR1 as LGHNA and CDR2 as YSLEER. The CDR3 DNA is TGCGCCAGCAGCCCCCAAGGGACTGCGGGCTACACCTTC. Its protein is CASSPQGTAGYTF.

V gene TRBV11-2 combines with J gene TRBJ2-1; no firm D call. V lost 5 bases to trimming and J lost 6 bases, with 8 bases between them. Germline lookup yields CDR1 SGHAT and CDR2 FQNNGV. This CDR3 comprises 12 residues. This CDR3 is CASSLTGNEQFF. CDR3 DNA sequence: TGTGCCAGCAGCCTCACCGGCAATGAGCAGTTCTTC.

This clone was counted between two and nine times. The chain links TRBV11-3 to TRBJ2-1, with D possibly TRBD1 on 6 matching bases. CDR1 and CDR2 from the germline V gene are SGHNT and YENEEA. The CDR3 covers 13 residues. Trimming removed 0 bases from V and 10 bases from J, with 10 bases in between. In DNA, the CDR3 is TGTGCCAGCAGCTTAGATCAGGGGAACGAGCAGTTCTTC. Protein: CASSLDQGNEQFF.

The chain is built from TRBV30 and TRBJ1-3; D unclear. Germline V gives CDR1 GTSNPN, CDR2 SVGIG (reference sequence). V lost 2 bases to trimming and J lost 0 bases, with 11 bases between them. This CDR3 spans 15 amino acids. DNA for the CDR3: TGTGCCTGGAGTCCCCGCGCCGGCTCTGGAAACACCATATATTTT. Its protein product is CAWSPRAGSGNTIYF.

J is TRBJ1-2 and V is TRBV27, with D maybe TRBD1 (6 bases). V lost 6 bases and J 7 bases, leaving 18 bases between the germline ends. The CDR3 extends over 14 amino acids. Germline V CDR1 and CDR2: MNHEY, SMNVEV (reference sequence). CDR3 in DNA: TGTGCCAGCAGGCCCTATGGGGGGCGTTTTGGCTACACCTTC. Its translation is CASRPYGGRFGYTF.

This clone appeared a few times. This sequence joins TRBV25-1 and TRBJ1-2; D gene ambiguous. Between the trimmed V and J ends, which lost 3 bases and 4 bases, there was a span of 12 bases. The CDR3 covers 14 residues. CDR1 is MGHDK, CDR2 SYGVNS, per germline. The CDR3 coding sequence is TGTGCCAGCAGTGATCCCGGGCCCCGCTATGGCTACACCTTC. As protein: CASSDPGPRYGYTF.

This clone was recorded once. The gene calls are TRBV9 and TRBJ2-1; possibly TRBD2 for D (6 bases). The CDR3 length is 14 residues. Trimming stripped 0 bases from V and 9 bases from J, with 13 bases between. Germline V gene lookup returns CDR1 SGDLS and CDR2 YYNGEE. The CDR3 protein is CASSVEPGDSEQFF. The CDR3 region has the DNA TGTGCCAGCAGCGTAGAGCCGGGGGATAGTGAGCAGTTCTTC. The full variable domain, completed using reference TRBV9 and TRBJ2-1, is DSGVTQTPKHLITATGQRVTLRCSPRSGDLSVYWYQQSLDQGLQFLIQYYNGEERAKGNILERFSAQQFPDLHSELNLSSLELGDSALYFCASSVEPGDSEQFFGPGTRLTVL.

V and J are TRBV7-6 and TRBJ2-2; 7 bases agree with TRBD1. This CDR3 has 14 residues. Germline CDR1 SGHVS, CDR2 FNYEAQ. The ends lost 6 bases at V and 3 bases at J; junction bases unmatched: 4. Written as DNA, the CDR3 is TGTGCCAGCAGTTGGGACAGAGACACCGGGGAGCTGTTTTTT. Protein sequence: CASSWDRDTGELFF.

V is TRBV29-1 and J is TRBJ1-1; D is unresolved. This CDR3 region has 15 residues. Trimming shortened V by 2 bases and J by 7 bases, and 20 bases separated the two germline ends. Germline CDR1 reads SQVTM; CDR2 reads ANQGSEA. CDR3 DNA: TGCAGCGTTGAATATTACGGTAGGGCCGTCCTTGAAGCTTTCTTT. Translation gives CSVEYYGRAVLEAFF.